One TCR beta chain is described in this entry. In the original processing: Cell counts per sample came from amplifying reference gene primers. Here immunoSEQ multiplex PCR was the method, and the copy in TCRdb shows in-frame clones only, minus some. That table furnishes V, J and clone size, whereas the DNA furnished D and trimming. This table holds roughly 63,000 clones, 80% to 90% found once. This entry comes from a study of blood T cell repertoires in COVID-19. Turning to the study itself: Material from acute and convalescent COVID-19 was sourced from the United States, Italy and Spain. PBMCs, B-cell-depleted T cells, or T cells were the source of the cDNA or gDNA that made up the material.

The CDR3 sequence is 13 residues long. Trimming left V 8 bases short and J 4 bases short, with 14 bases between. Germline CDR1 reads MNHEY; CDR2 reads SVGAGI. The chain carries TRBV6-5 and TRBJ1-1; possible D gene TRBD1, 5 bases. What was sequenced was peripheral blood. This receptor was obtained from a human donor in a cohort sampled during active COVID-19. The CDR3 reads CASSQGRGTEAFF. CDR3 in DNA: TGTGCCAGCTCCCAGGGCCGCGGCACTGAAGCTTTCTTT.